This T cell receptor (beta chain) was captured by sequencing in a study of patients and donors after allogeneic stem cell transplantation. This clonotype was found many times. This CDR3 has 15 amino acids. Unmatched junction bases numbered 2, after V lost 5 bases and J lost 2 bases. TCRdb ran MiXCR on the RT-PCR reads and lists one entry per CDR3 protein. Of fewer than 25,000 distinct CDR3 sequences listed, roughly 5% are singletons. The sequenced sample was blood, either unsorted or a sorted T cell fraction (not recorded which). This sequence originates from a human donor who was either an allogeneic HSCT recipient or a stem cell or donor lymphocyte infusion donor (not recorded which). It is not recorded whose cells these are; they may come from a transplant donor. This chain uses TRBV12-3 or TRBV12-4 with TRBJ1-4, with 10 positions matching TRBD1. This CDR3 is CASSMTGGTNEKLFF. CDR3 bases: TGTGCCAGCAGTATGACAGGGGGCACTAATGAAAAACTGTTTTTT.